Listed here are 26 T cell receptor beta chains from one sample, sequenced in a study of T cells in Graves' hyperthyroidism and ophthalmopathy. There were TCR beta CDR3 regions amplified from RNA transcripts. Carried out on the TCR CDR3, a first-round RT-PCR used the HTBI primer set. TCRdb analysed the multiplex PCR reads with MiXCR anew, one entry per CDR3 protein. The sample holds hundreds of thousands of distinct CDR3 sequences, around 19% seen once. The sample consisted of blood. All receptors derive from a man in his forties with Graves' hyperthyroidism.

This clonotype appeared many times. The V call is TRBV7-2, the J call TRBJ2-1, with D perhaps matching TRBD1 (6 bases). Trimming cost V 4 bases and J 7 bases, with 17 bases left between them. Germline V gene data show CDR1 as SGHTA and CDR2 as FQGNSA. The length of the CDR3 is 15 residues. CDR3 region: CASSSSWGHPNEQFF. As DNA, the CDR3 is TGTGCCAGCAGCTCTAGCTGGGGACACCCTAATGAGCAGTTCTTC.

The chain has TRBV6-1 and TRBJ2-2, with a weak D call TRBD1 (6 bases). The CDR3 runs to 15 residues. Per the germline V gene, CDR1 is MNHNS and CDR2 is SASEGT. The V and J ends lost 7 bases and 0 bases respectively, with 12 bases between them. The CDR3 region is CASTPGHSNTGELFF. The CDR3 DNA sequence: TGTGCCAGCACGCCGGGACATTCGAACACCGGGGAGCTGTTTTTT.

At least ten counts were recorded for this clonotype. The chain employs TRBV7-2 and TRBJ1-2; 7 positions agree with TRBD1. The CDR3 contains 14 residues. V gave up 1 base and J gave up 8 bases; unmatched junction bases: 7. Germline CDR1 and CDR2: SGHTA and FQGNSA. CDR3 sequence: CASSLDLQGRGYTF. The CDR3, as DNA: TGTGCCAGCAGCTTAGATCTACAGGGGAGGGGCTACACCTTC.

This clonotype was observed many times. V and J are TRBV6-2 or TRBV6-3 and TRBJ1-1; D uncertain. V was clipped by 7 bases and J by 8 bases, with 17 bases between them. CDR3 size: 13 residues. Germline V gene lookup returns CDR1 MNHEY and CDR2 SVGEGT. DNA for the CDR3: TGTGCCAGCAATCCTCACGCTGAGTCAGAAGCTTTCTTT. This encodes CASNPHAESEAFF.

At least ten counts were recorded for this clonotype. The rearrangement links TRBV7-2 to TRBJ1-1; D gene uncertain. V shed 7 bases and J shed 1 base, with 10 bases lying between them. From germline, CDR1 is SGHTA and CDR2 FQGNSA. This CDR3 has 13 residues. The CDR3 protein is CASKANRNTEAFF. CDR3 bases: TGTGCCAGCAAAGCCAACCGGAACACTGAAGCTTTCTTT.

Ten or more counts support this clonotype. The rearrangement links TRBV20-1 to TRBJ1-5; D unresolved. Trimming shortened V by 7 bases and J by 7 bases, and 17 bases separated the two germline ends. CDR3 length equals 13 residues. In germline, CDR1 is DFQATT, CDR2 SNEGSKA (reference sequence). The CDR3 region has the DNA TGCAGTGTTCCCATTGGGCTTCGACAGCCCCAGCATTTT. This sequence encodes CSVPIGLRQPQHF.

This clonotype was counted ten times or more. This chain uses TRBV20-1 with TRBJ2-7, with 8 positions matching TRBD1. The germline V gene has CDR1 DFQATT and CDR2 SNEGSKA (reference sequence). The CDR3 runs 13 residues. V trimming: 2 bases; J trimming: 4 bases; junction bases outside the gene matches: 4. Written as DNA, the CDR3 is TGCAGTGCTAGATGGCAGGGGGCTTACGAGCAGTACTTC. Translating gives CSARWQGAYEQYF.

This clonotype was found many times. The chain combines TRBV27 with TRBJ2-3; D possibly matches TRBD1 or TRBD2 (5 bases each). V was shortened by 5 bases and J by 1 base, with 13 bases between the two germline ends. The CDR3 runs 15 residues. Germline lookup yields CDR1 MNHEY and CDR2 SMNVEV (reference sequence). Written as DNA, the CDR3 is TGTGCCAGCAGTCAGAGTTTGGGGGGCACAGATACGCAGTATTTT. Its translation is CASSQSLGGTDTQYF.

This clonotype was recorded a few times. The chain carries TRBV19 and TRBJ2-5; 9 bases match TRBD1. The CDR3 contains 15 residues. Germline trimming cut 5 bases from V and 2 bases from J; bases unmatched to any gene: 6. In germline, CDR1 is LNHDA, CDR2 SQIVND (reference sequence). The CDR3 sequence: CASSESTGGQETQYF. CDR3 nucleotide sequence: TGTGCCAGTAGTGAATCGACAGGGGGACAAGAGACCCAGTACTTC.

The sample holds many counts of this clonotype. The V call is TRBV20-1, the J call TRBJ2-3, with D maybe TRBD1 (5 bases). The germline V gene has CDR1 DFQATT and CDR2 SNEGSKA (reference sequence). This CDR3 has 17 residues. V was clipped by 0 bases and J by 4 bases, with 20 bases between them. The CDR3 spells CSAREGRRGQSADTQYF. The CDR3, as DNA: TGCAGTGCTAGAGAAGGCAGAAGGGGTCAGTCAGCAGATACGCAGTATTTT.

This clonotype appeared many times. J is TRBJ1-2 and V is TRBV2; D is perhaps TRBD1 (5 bases). Deletions cut 6 bases from V and 5 bases from J, with 10 bases between. The CDR3 loop spans 12 amino acids. Germline V gene sequence: CDR1 SNHLY, CDR2 FYNNEI. The CDR3 DNA follows: TGTGCCAGCAGCTCTGACAGATATGGCTACACCTTC. This translates into CASSSDRYGYTF.

The J gene is TRBJ1-1, the V gene TRBV30; D is possibly TRBD1 (6 bases). With 5 bases removed from V and 0 bases from J, the gap between germline ends came to 19 bases. Germline-derived CDR1 and CDR2 are GTSNPN and SVGIG (reference sequence). The CDR3 has 16 amino acids. CDR3: CAWLAPGGWMNTEAFF. The CDR3 DNA reads TGTGCCTGGTTGGCCCCGGGGGGCTGGATGAACACTGAAGCTTTCTTT.

This clonotype was recorded at least ten times. The DNA for the CDR3 is TGCGCCAGCAGCTTGTTAACAGAAAAAAAGGGAGCTTTCTTT. Protein: CASSLLTEKKGAFF. This rearrangement joins TRBV5-1 to TRBJ1-1; D unclear. The germline V gene encodes CDR1 SGHRS and CDR2 YFSETQ. CDR3 length: 14 amino acids. Trimming shortened V by 1 base and J by 10 bases, and 17 bases separated the two germline ends.

In this sample, this clonotype turned up many times. V is TRBV6-2 or TRBV6-3 and J is TRBJ2-3, with TRBD2 identical over 8 bases. The germline V gene encodes CDR1 MNHEY and CDR2 SVGEGT. The CDR3 is 18 residues long. V was pared by 2 bases and J by 2 bases, with 12 bases of the junction left unmatched. The CDR3 region has the DNA TGTGCCAGCAGTTACGGAAAGGGACGGCGGGGGGACACAGATACGCAGTATTTT. It encodes CASSYGKGRRGDTDTQYF.

This clonotype was found many times. The chain links TRBV2 to TRBJ1-6, with 9 positions matching TRBD1. The length of the CDR3 is 14 residues. Germline CDR1 and CDR2: SNHLY and FYNNEI. With 8 bases clipped from V and 10 bases from J, the junction kept 9 bases outside the gene matches. CDR3 nucleotide sequence: TGTGCCAGCCAAAGGACAGGGGTCGGGTCACCCCTCCACTTT. It translates to CASQRTGVGSPLHF.

This clonotype was counted at least ten times. V is TRBV20-1 and J is TRBJ1-2; 8 positions agree with TRBD1. The CDR3 runs 15 residues. The germline gives CDR1 DFQATT, CDR2 SNEGSKA (reference sequence). V lost 8 bases to trimming and J lost 2 bases; unmatched junction nucleotides: 13. Written as DNA, the CDR3 is TGCAGTACATCGCCGCCCGGGACAGGCAACTATGGCTACACCTTC. Encoded protein: CSTSPPGTGNYGYTF.

The chain employs TRBV10-3 and TRBJ2-1; 8 nucleotides agree with TRBD2. After removal of 0 bases from V and 5 bases from J, the junction contained 6 bases not matched to a gene. Germline lookup yields CDR1 ENHRY and CDR2 SYGVKD. The CDR3 consists of 16 residues. CDR3 nucleotides: TGTGCCATCAGTGAGTCAGGCAAGCGGGGGAACAATGAGCAGTTCTTC. This codes for CAISESGKRGNNEQFF.

This clonotype occurred many times. This chain joins TRBV30 and TRBJ2-7, with D perhaps matching TRBD1 or TRBD2 (5 bases each). Trimming took 5 bases from V and 3 from J, leaving 14 bases between them. CDR3 length: 13 amino acids. The germline CDR1 and CDR2 sequences are GTSNPN and SVGIG (reference sequence). The CDR3 protein is CAWGDGKVYEQYF. The CDR3 coding sequence is TGTGCCTGGGGGGACGGTAAAGTCTACGAGCAGTACTTC.

This chain connects TRBV28 to TRBJ2-3; D not resolved. Trimming shortened V by 7 bases and J by 1 base, and 6 bases separated the two germline ends. The CDR3 runs 12 residues. Germline-derived CDR1 and CDR2 are MDHEN and SYDVKM. The CDR3: CASNRGTDTQYF. The CDR3 DNA sequence: TGTGCCAGCAACCGGGGCACAGATACGCAGTATTTT.

V usage is TRBV11-2 and J usage is TRBJ2-1, with 8 bases lining up with TRBD2. The germline V gene has CDR1 SGHAT and CDR2 FQNNGV. Trimming cost V 5 bases and J 6 bases; bases outside gene matches: 6. This CDR3 is 14 amino acids long. The CDR3 loop is CASSAGLGFNEQFF. CDR3 DNA sequence: TGTGCCAGCAGCGCGGGACTAGGGTTCAATGAGCAGTTCTTC.

This clonotype appeared a few times. The V and J genes are TRBV20-1 and TRBJ2-1, with D uncertain. Germline V lookup: CDR1 DFQATT, CDR2 SNEGSKA (reference sequence). The V end was cut by 6 bases, the J end by 5 bases, with 20 bases between. The CDR3 length is 15 residues. The CDR3 is CSAPFWSEENNEQFF. CDR3 DNA: TGCAGTGCCCCCTTTTGGTCCGAAGAGAACAATGAGCAGTTCTTC.

This clonotype was counted at least ten times. The rearrangement uses TRBV27 and TRBJ2-1; TRBD2 matches 7 bases. Germline V gives CDR1 MNHEY, CDR2 SMNVEV (reference sequence). CDR3 size: 16 residues. Trimming took 2 bases from V and 0 from J; bases not matched to a gene: 4. In DNA, the CDR3 is TGTGCCAGCAGTTTAGGCGGCGGGGGCTCCTACAATGAGCAGTTCTTC. Its protein is CASSLGGGGSYNEQFF.

This clonotype was seen once. A read error may be the cause here, since a much bigger clone is one base away. The chain links TRBV6-2 or TRBV6-3 to TRBJ2-7; 9 bases fit TRBD1. CDR1 MNHEY and CDR2 SVGEGT come from the germline V gene. The J segment lost 2 bases and the V segment lost 6 bases, leaving 8 bases of the junction unmatched. The length of the CDR3 is 15 residues. The DNA of the CDR3 is TGTGCCAGCAGCCCCCGGGACAGGGCGGCCTACGAGCAGTACTTC. Its protein product is CASSPRDRAAYEQYF.

This clonotype was recorded at least ten times. The gene calls are TRBV6-2 or TRBV6-3 and TRBJ2-1; D remains ambiguous. The CDR3 loop spans 16 amino acids. CDR1 MNHEY and CDR2 SVGEGT come from the germline V gene. The ends were cut back, 5 bases at V and 8 bases at J, with 22 bases in the middle. The CDR3 DNA reads TGTGCCAGCAGTAATAACACGGCAGGCAGGCCAGATGAGCAGTTCTTC. Translation gives CASSNNTAGRPDEQFF.

This clonotype has ten or more counts. The chain recombines TRBV11-2 with TRBJ2-5; perhaps TRBD1 as D (5 bases). Trimming removed 5 bases at V and 1 base at J, with 14 bases between. Germline V gene sequence: CDR1 SGHAT, CDR2 FQNNGV. This CDR3 comprises 15 residues. This CDR3 is CASSERQGTQETQYF. The CDR3 bases are TGTGCCAGCAGCGAACGTCAGGGTACCCAAGAGACCCAGTACTTC.

This clonotype was observed a handful of times. The CDR3 nucleotides are TGTGCCAGCAGTTACTCGACGACTGAAGCTTTCTTT. It encodes CASSYSTTEAFF. The chain joins TRBV6-5 to TRBJ1-1; D not certain. From germline, CDR1 is MNHEY and CDR2 SVGAGI. V lost 0 bases and J 5 bases, leaving 4 bases between the germline ends. The CDR3 is 12 residues long.